The rows below give T cell receptor beta chains drawn from one sample of a study of T cell responses to AZD1222 COVID-19 vaccine. Some clones are missing from TCRdb's copy, which holds only in-frame ones; the method was immunoSEQ multiplex PCR. The sample contains approximately 61,000 clones, about four fifths of which appear only once. Sequenced here: peripheral blood, sampled 28 days after the second AZD1222 dose. The source of these receptors is an adult who received the AZD1222 COVID-19 vaccine. Each CDR3 is given with its conserved first and last residue. Each record gives: clone size, V gene, CDR3 length, CDR3 protein. Size values are once, few and many counts, or a class for expanded clones, and some rows have none.

clone size: once; V gene: TRBV12-3/TRBV12-4; CDR3 length: 13; CDR3 protein: CASTNVRNSPLHF
clone size: once; V gene: TRBV7-7; CDR3 length: 14; CDR3 protein: CASSPNRGTDTQYF
clone size: .; V gene: TRBV4-1; CDR3 length: 15; CDR3 protein: CASSQSDGTYNEQFF
clone size: .; V gene: TRBV7-3; CDR3 length: 14; CDR3 protein: CASRLAGNTGELFF
clone size: few; V gene: TRBV19; CDR3 length: 17; CDR3 protein: CASSPRDGTSVDYEQYF
clone size: few; V gene: TRBV9; CDR3 length: 13; CDR3 protein: CASSVTGNSPLHF
clone size: .; V gene: TRBV4-3; CDR3 length: 17; CDR3 protein: CASSRGAGGAAYNEQFF
clone size: .; V gene: TRBV28; CDR3 length: 16; CDR3 protein: CASSLVGGNSYNEQFF
clone size: .; V gene: TRBV12-5; CDR3 length: 16; CDR3 protein: CASGLYSAGKNTEAFF
clone size: .; V gene: TRBV19; CDR3 length: 14; CDR3 protein: CASRRGTAGTEAFF
clone size: .; V gene: TRBV27; CDR3 length: 15; CDR3 protein: CASSFGTSLDSPLHF
clone size: .; V gene: TRBV27; CDR3 length: 15; CDR3 protein: CASGTAITSTDTQYF
clone size: .; V gene: TRBV27; CDR3 length: 12; CDR3 protein: CASSRDSREQYF
clone size: .; V gene: TRBV4-3; CDR3 length: 14; CDR3 protein: CASSRSGKNYGYTF
clone size: .; V gene: TRBV7-6; CDR3 length: 17; CDR3 protein: CASSLAVTSGRSYEQYF
clone size: few; V gene: TRBV28; CDR3 length: 17; CDR3 protein: CASMRIQTPSGANVLTF
clone size: .; V gene: TRBV4-2; CDR3 length: 18; CDR3 protein: CASSHGIAGGLNTGELFF
clone size: .; V gene: TRBV3-1/TRBV3-2; CDR3 length: 13; CDR3 protein: CASSPPGGGEQFF
clone size: .; V gene: TRBV5-1; CDR3 length: 13; CDR3 protein: CASSLVRNTEAFF
clone size: .; V gene: TRBV15; CDR3 length: 14; CDR3 protein: CATRTMRGSYEQYF
clone size: .; V gene: TRBV23-1; CDR3 length: 14; CDR3 protein: CASSPVGGPYEQYF
clone size: .; V gene: TRBV6-5; CDR3 length: 14; CDR3 protein: CASSFKTGRGEAFF
clone size: .; V gene: TRBV6-4; CDR3 length: 14; CDR3 protein: CASREAGSTGELFF
clone size: .; V gene: TRBV19; CDR3 length: 12; CDR3 protein: CASSRLKNEQFF
clone size: once; V gene: TRBV6-2/TRBV6-3; CDR3 length: 12; CDR3 protein: CASSLYGTEAFF
clone size: .; V gene: TRBV2; CDR3 length: 14; CDR3 protein: CASSEDLAGGEQYF
clone size: .; V gene: TRBV19; CDR3 length: 13; CDR3 protein: CASGTGLNQPQHF
clone size: .; V gene: TRBV11-2; CDR3 length: 14; CDR3 protein: CASSAAGYLSPLHF
clone size: .; V gene: TRBV19; CDR3 length: 16; CDR3 protein: CASRLHGGRNNQPQHF
clone size: .; V gene: TRBV7-2; CDR3 length: 14; CDR3 protein: CASSPRMGREPQHF
clone size: once; V gene: TRBV7-3; CDR3 length: 13; CDR3 protein: CASSLLAFNEQFF
clone size: .; V gene: TRBV9; CDR3 length: 16; CDR3 protein: CASSVEPLAVYNEQFF
clone size: .; V gene: TRBV30; CDR3 length: 12; CDR3 protein: CAWSRQLEKLFF
clone size: .; V gene: TRBV2; CDR3 length: 18; CDR3 protein: CASSEYGGGGAATDTQYF
clone size: .; V gene: TRBV6-5; CDR3 length: 14; CDR3 protein: CASSNGGSINEQFF
clone size: .; V gene: TRBV10-2; CDR3 length: 14; CDR3 protein: CASSPTSGSHEQYF
clone size: .; V gene: TRBV19; CDR3 length: 15; CDR3 protein: CASSIWAASTDTQYF
clone size: .; V gene: TRBV19; CDR3 length: 14; CDR3 protein: CASRLSDYTGELFF
clone size: .; V gene: TRBV7-9; CDR3 length: 14; CDR3 protein: CASSSDLNTGELFF
clone size: few; V gene: TRBV27; CDR3 length: 14; CDR3 protein: CASSGLGFGNEQFF
clone size: .; V gene: TRBV3-1/TRBV3-2; CDR3 length: 13; CDR3 protein: CASSQVTTGELFF
clone size: .; V gene: TRBV4-2; CDR3 length: 15; CDR3 protein: CASSQVQGVNTEAFF
clone size: .; V gene: TRBV6-5; CDR3 length: 13; CDR3 protein: CASSRGLGAEAFF
clone size: few; V gene: TRBV7-9; CDR3 length: 14; CDR3 protein: CASSSQGAEETQYF
clone size: once; V gene: TRBV5-1; CDR3 length: 17; CDR3 protein: CASGGRVWGGSYNEQFF
clone size: .; V gene: TRBV27; CDR3 length: 15; CDR3 protein: CASSLGLAGAYEQYF
clone size: once; V gene: TRBV5-1; CDR3 length: 15; CDR3 protein: CASSFGTGVNGELFF
clone size: once; V gene: TRBV27; CDR3 length: 18; CDR3 protein: CASSPGQGASPINYGYTF
clone size: .; V gene: TRBV7-9; CDR3 length: 17; CDR3 protein: CASSLEVLAGGTDTQYF
clone size: .; V gene: TRBV7-3; CDR3 length: 15; CDR3 protein: CASSLSPSWVNEQFF
clone size: .; V gene: TRBV7-8; CDR3 length: 14; CDR3 protein: CASSSQGGVIEQFF